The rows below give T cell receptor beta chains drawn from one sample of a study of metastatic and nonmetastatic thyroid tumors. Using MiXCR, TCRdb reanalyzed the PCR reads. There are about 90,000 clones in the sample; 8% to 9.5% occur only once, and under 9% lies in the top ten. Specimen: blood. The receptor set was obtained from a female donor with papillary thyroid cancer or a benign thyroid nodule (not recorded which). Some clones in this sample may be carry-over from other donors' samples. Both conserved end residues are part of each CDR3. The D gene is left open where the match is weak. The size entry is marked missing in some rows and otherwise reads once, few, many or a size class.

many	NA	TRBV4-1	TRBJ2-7	TGCGCCAGCAGCCAAGAGAACAGCGTCTACGAGCAGTACTTC	CASSQENSVYEQYF
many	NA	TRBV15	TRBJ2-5	TGTGCCACCAGCAGGGAGGTGGGGGGCCTGTTGGGGCCTCAAGAGACCCAGTACTTC	CATSREVGGLLGPQETQYF
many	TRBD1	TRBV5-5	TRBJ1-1	TGTGCCAGCAGCTTGGGGGGGACAGCCAATTCAAGAGATTTGAACACTGAAGCTTTCTTT	CASSLGGTANSRDLNTEAFF
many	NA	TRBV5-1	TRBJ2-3	TGCGCCAGCAGCTTGGTGGGGAAGCACACAGATACGCAGTATTTT	CASSLVGKHTDTQYF
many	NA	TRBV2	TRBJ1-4	TGTGCCAGCAGTGAAAGGGGGATCCTTAATGAAAAACTGTTTTTT	CASSERGILNEKLFF
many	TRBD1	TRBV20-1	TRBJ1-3	TGCAGTGCAAGACAGGGGGGAAACACCATATATTTT	CSARQGGNTIYF
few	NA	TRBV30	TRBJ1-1	TGTGCCTGGAGTCCGTTGGACGGAACGAACACTGAAGCTTTCTTT	CAWSPLDGTNTEAFF
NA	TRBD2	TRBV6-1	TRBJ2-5	TGTGCCAGCAGTCCCGCGGCGGGAGGGCACCCGGAGACCCAGTACTTC	CASSPAAGGHPETQYF
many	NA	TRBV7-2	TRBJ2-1	TGTGCCAGCAGCTTACAGGGCAACAATGAGCAGTTCTTC	CASSLQGNNEQFF
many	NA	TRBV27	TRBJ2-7	TGTGCCAGCAGTTTATACGAGCAGTACTTC	CASSLYEQYF
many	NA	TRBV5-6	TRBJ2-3	TGTGCCAGCAGCTTAGACACGGCGCAGTATTTT	CASSLDTAQYF
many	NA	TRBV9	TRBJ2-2	TGTGCCAGCAGCCCCCAAGTGGCGATGGGGACCGGGGAGCTGTTTTTT	CASSPQVAMGTGELFF
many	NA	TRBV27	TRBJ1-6	TGTGCCAGCAGTTTAGGCGGGTATAATTCACCCCTCCACTTT	CASSLGGYNSPLHF
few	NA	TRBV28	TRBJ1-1	TGTGCCAGCAGGCAGCCCTCTATCACTGAAGCTTTCTTT	CASRQPSITEAFF
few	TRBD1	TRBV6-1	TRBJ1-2	TGTGCCAGCAGCTTGGACAGGGGTGGTGAGGGCTACACCTTC	CASSLDRGGEGYTF
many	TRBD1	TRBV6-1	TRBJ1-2	TGTGCCAGCAGTCTACAGGGGGCTAACTATGGCTACACCTTC	CASSLQGANYGYTF
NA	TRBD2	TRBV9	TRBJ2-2	TGTGCCAGCAGCGGCCCGGGACTAGCTGGGGGCATCGGGGAGCTGTTTTTT	CASSGPGLAGGIGELFF
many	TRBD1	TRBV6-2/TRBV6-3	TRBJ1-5	TGTGCCAGCAGTTTTCGCATATACAGGGGACAGCCCCAGCATTTT	CASSFRIYRGQPQHF